The sequence of this T cell receptor beta chain was determined in a study of blood T cell repertoires in COVID-19. Seattle cases were enrolled at active infection and followed longitudinally. Methods used by the authors: Amplification with reference gene primers provided the estimates of nucleated cell counts. Assay used: immunoSEQ multiplex PCR; TCRdb lists only in-frame clones, some missing. Clone size and the V and J calls come from that table; the DNA yielded D and trimming. The sample contains about 400,000 clones, less than 90% of which appear only once. The sequencing sample was made of peripheral blood. The sequence derives from a woman aged 60-75 years with COVID-19, enrolled during active disease.

The CDR3 bases are TGTGCCACCACTAGGACGGACAGGGGACTGAGCGAAGCTTTCTTT. Translated, it gives CATTRTDRGLSEAFF. V usage is TRBV5-4 and J usage is TRBJ1-1; TRBD1 agrees at 9 bases. The germline CDR1 and CDR2 sequences are SGHNT and YYREEE (reference sequence). The CDR3 is made up of 15 amino acids. J gave up 8 bases and V 9 bases, and 17 bases lay outside the gene matches.